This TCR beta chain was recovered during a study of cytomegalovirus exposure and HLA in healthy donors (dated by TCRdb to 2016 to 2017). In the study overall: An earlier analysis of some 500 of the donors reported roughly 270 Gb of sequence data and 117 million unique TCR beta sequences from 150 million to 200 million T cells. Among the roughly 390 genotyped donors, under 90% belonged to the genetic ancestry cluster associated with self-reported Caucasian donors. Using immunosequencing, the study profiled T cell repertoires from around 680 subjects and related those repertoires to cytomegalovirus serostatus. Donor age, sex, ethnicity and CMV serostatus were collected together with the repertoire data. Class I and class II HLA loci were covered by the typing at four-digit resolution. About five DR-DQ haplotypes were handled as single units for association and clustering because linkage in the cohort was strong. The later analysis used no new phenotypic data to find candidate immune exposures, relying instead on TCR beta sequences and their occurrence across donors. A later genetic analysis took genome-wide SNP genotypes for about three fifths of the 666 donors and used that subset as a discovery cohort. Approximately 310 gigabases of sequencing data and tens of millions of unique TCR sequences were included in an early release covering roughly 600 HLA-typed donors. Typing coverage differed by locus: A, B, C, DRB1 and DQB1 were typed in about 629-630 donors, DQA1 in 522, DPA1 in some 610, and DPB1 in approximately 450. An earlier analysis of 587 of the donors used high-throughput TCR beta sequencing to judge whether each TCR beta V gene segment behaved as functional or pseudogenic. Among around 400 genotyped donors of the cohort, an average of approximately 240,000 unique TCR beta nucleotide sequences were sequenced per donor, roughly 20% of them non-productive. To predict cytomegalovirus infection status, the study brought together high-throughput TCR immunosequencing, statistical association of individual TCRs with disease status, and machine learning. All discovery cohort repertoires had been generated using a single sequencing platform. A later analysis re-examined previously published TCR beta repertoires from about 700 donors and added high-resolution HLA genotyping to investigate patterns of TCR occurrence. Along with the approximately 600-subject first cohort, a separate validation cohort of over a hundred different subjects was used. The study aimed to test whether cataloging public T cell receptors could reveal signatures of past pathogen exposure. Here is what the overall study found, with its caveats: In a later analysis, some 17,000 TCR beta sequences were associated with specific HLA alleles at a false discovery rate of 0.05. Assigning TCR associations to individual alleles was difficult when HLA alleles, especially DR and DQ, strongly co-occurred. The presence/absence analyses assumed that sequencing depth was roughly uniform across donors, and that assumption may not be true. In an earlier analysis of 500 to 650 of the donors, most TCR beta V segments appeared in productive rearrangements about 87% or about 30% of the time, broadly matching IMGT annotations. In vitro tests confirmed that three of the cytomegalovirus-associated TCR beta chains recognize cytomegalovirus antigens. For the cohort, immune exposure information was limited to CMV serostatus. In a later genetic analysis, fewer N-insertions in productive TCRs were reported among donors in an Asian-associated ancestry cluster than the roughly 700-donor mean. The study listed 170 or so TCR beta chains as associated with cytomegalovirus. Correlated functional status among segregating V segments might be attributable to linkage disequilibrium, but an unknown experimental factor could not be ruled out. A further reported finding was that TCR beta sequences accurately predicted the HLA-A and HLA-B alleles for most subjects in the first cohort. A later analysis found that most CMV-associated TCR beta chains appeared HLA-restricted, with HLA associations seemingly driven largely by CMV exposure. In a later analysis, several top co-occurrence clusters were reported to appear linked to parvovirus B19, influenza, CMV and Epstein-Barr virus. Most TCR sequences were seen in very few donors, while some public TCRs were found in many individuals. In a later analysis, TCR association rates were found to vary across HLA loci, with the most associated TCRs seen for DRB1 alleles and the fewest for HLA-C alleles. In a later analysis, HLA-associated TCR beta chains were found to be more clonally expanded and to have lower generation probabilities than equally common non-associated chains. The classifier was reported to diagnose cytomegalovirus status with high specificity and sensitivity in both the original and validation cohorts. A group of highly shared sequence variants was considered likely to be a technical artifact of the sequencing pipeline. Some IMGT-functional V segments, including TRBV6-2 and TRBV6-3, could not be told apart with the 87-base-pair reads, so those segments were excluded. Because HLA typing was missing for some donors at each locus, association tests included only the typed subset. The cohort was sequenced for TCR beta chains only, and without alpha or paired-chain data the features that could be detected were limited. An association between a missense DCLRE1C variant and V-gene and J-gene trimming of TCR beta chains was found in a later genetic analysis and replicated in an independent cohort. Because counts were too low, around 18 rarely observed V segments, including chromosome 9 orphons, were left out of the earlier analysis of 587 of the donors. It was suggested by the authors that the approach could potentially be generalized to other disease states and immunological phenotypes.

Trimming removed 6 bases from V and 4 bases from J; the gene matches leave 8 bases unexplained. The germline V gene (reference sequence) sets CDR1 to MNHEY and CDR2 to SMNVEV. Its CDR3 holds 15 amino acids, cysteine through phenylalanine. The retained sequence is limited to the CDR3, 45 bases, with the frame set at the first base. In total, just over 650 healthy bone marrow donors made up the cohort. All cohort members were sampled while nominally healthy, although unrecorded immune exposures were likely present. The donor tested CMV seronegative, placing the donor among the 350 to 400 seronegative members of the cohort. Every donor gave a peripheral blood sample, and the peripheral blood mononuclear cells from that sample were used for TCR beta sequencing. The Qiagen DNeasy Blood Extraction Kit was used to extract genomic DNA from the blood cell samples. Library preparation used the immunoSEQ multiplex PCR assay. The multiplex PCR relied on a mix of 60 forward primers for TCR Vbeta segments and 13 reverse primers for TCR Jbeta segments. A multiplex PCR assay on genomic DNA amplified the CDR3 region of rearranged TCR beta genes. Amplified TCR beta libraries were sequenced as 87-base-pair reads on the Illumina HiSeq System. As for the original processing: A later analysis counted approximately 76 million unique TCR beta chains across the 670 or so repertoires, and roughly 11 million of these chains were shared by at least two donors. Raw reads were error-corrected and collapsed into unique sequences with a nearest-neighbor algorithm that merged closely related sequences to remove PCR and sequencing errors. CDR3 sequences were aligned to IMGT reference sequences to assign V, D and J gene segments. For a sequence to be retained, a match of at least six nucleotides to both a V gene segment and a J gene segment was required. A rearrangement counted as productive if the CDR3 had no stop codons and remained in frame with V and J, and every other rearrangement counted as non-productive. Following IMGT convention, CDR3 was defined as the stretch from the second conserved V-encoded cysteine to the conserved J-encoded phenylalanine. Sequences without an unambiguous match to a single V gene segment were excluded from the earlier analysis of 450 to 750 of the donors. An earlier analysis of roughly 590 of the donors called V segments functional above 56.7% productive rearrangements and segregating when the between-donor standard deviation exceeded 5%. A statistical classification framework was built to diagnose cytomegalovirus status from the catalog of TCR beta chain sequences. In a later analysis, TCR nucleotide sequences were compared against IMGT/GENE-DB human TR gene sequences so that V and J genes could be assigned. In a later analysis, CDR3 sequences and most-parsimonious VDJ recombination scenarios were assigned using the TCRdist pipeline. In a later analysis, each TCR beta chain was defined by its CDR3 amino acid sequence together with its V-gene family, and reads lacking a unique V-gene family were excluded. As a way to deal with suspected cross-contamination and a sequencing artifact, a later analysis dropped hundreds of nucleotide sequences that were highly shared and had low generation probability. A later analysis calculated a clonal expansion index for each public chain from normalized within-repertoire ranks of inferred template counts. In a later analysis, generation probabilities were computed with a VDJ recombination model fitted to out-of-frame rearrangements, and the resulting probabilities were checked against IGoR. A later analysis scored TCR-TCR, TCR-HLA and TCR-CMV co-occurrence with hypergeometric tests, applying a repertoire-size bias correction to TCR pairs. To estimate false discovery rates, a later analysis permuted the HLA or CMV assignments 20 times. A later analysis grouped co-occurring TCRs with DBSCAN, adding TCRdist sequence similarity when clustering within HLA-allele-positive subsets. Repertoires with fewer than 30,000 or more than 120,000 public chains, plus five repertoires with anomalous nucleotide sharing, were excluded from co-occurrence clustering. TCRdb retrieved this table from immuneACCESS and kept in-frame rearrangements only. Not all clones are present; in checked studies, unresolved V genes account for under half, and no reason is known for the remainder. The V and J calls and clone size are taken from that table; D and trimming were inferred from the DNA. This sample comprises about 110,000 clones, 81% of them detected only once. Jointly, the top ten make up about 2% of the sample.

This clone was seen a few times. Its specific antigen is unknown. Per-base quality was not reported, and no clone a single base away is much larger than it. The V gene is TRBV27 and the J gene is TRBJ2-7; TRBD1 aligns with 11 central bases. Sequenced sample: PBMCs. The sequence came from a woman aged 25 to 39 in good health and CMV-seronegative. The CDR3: CASRERTGGIYEQYF. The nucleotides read TGTGCCAGCAGGGAGCGGACAGGGGGCATTTACGAGCAGTACTTC.